This TCR beta chain was observed in a study of breast tumors, draining lymph nodes, adjacent tissues. Whole-study findings and limits: Tumor TCR diversity was below lymph nodes but above nontumor tissue. The lymph node origin of tumor T cells was framed as consistent with a hypothesis, not demonstrated. Tumor and nontumor repertoires were significantly more similar in luminal-like than in basal-like breast cancer.

The CDR3 loop spans 15 amino acids. Germline CDR1 reads SGHTA; CDR2 reads FQGNSA. Axillary draining lymph nodes of breast cancer patients supplied the node samples. A word on this clonotype: Antigen unknown. A junction boundary mismatches the germline segment, possibly from a read error.

One entry per CDR3 protein results from TCRdb running MiXCR on the multiplex PCR reads. The table includes around 130,000 distinct CDR3 sequences, 32% detected once. The genes are TRBV7-2 and TRBJ2-5; a possible D gene is TRBD2 (6 bases). Sequencing was performed on axillary lymph node tissue. This sequence originates from a female donor with breast cancer. Some clones in this sample may be carry-over from other donors' samples. For the CDR3, the DNA is TGTGCCAGCAGCTTAGCGGGACTCTCACGAGAGACCCAATACTTC. Protein product: CASSLAGLSRETQYF.